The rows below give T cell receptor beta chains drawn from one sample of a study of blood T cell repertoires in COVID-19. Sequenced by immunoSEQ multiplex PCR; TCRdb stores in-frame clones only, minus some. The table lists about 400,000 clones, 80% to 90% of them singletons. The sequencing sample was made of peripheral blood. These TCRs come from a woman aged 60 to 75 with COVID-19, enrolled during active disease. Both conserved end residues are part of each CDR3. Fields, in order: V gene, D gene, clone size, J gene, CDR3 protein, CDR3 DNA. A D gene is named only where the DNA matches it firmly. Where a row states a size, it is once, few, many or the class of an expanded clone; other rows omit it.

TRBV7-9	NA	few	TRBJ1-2	CASSSTDASYGYTF	TGTGCCAGCAGCTCGACAGACGCATCTTATGGCTACACCTTC
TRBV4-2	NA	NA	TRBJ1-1	CASSQDGGGAFF	TGTGCCAGCAGCCAAGATGGGGGGGGAGCTTTCTTT
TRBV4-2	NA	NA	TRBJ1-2	CASSQEVIENYGYTF	TGTGCCAGCAGCCAAGAAGTTATTGAGAACTATGGCTACACCTTC
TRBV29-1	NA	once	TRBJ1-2	CSVEGPQGSF	TGCAGCGTTGAGGGACCCCAGGGGTCCTTC
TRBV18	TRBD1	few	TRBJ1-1	CASSPSDRANEAFF	TGTGCCAGCTCACCCTCCGACAGGGCAAATGAAGCTTTCTTT
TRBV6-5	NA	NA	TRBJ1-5	CASSYAGRNQPQHF	TGTGCCAGCAGCTACGCAGGGCGAAATCAGCCCCAGCATTTT
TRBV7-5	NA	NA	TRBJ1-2	CVRRHRRGGQGYTF	TGTGTCAGAAGACATCGGCGGGGGGGTCAGGGCTACACCTTC
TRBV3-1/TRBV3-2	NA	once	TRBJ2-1	CASSQYLPSSYNEQFF	TGTGCCAGCAGCCAATACTTGCCAAGCTCCTACAATGAGCAGTTCTTC
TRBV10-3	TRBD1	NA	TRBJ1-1	CAISESVGTGYVSAEAFF	TGTGCCATCAGTGAGTCGGTGGGGACAGGGTATGTTAGCGCTGAAGCTTTCTTT
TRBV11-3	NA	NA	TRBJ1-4	CASSLQGREGLFF	TGTGCCAGCAGCTTACAGGGCAGGGAGGGTCTGTTTTTT
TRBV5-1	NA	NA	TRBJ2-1	CASSPGGGRDANEQFF	TGCGCCAGCAGCCCTGGAGGGGGCAGGGATGCGAATGAGCAGTTCTTC
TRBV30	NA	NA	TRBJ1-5	CAWSGQYNQPQHF	TGTGCCTGGAGTGGACAGTATAATCAGCCCCAGCATTTT
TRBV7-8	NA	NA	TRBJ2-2	CASSLGLLANTGELFF	TGTGCCAGCAGCTTAGGTCTACTGGCGAACACCGGGGAGCTGTTTTTT
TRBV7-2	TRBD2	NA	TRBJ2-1	CASSPNPTSGVGNEQFF	TGTGCCAGCAGCCCGAACCCTACTAGCGGGGTTGGCAATGAGCAGTTCTTC
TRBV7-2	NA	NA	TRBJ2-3	CASSLRQGFTDTQYF	TGTGCCAGCAGCTTAAGGCAGGGGTTCACAGATACGCAGTATTTT
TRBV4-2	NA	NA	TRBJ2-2	CASTQRVGGHTGELFF	TGTGCCAGCACCCAGCGGGTCGGGGGGCACACCGGGGAGCTGTTTTTT
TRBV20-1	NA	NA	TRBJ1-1	CSAYQGVEAFF	TGCAGTGCTTACCAGGGTGTAGAAGCTTTCTTT
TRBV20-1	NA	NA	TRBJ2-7	CSAPLRGLQYF	TGCAGTGCTCCCCTTCGGGGGTTGCAGTACTTC
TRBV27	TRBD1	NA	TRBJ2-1	CASSRDRGLNEQFF	TGTGCCAGCAGTAGGGACAGGGGGTTAAATGAGCAGTTCTTC
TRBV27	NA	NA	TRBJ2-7	CASSSIRRGEQYF	TGTGCCAGCAGTTCTATCAGAAGGGGAGAGCAGTACTTC
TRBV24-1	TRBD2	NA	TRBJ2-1	CATSDPSPGGTSKNEQFF	TGTGCCACCAGTGATCCCTCTCCCGGCGGGACTAGCAAGAATGAGCAGTTCTTC
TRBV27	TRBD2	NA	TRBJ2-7	CASSLLAGRMAYEQYF	TGTGCCAGCAGTTTGTTAGCGGGACGGATGGCCTACGAGCAGTACTTC
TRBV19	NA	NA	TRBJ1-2	CASSIGGPGYTF	TGTGCCAGTAGTATAGGCGGGCCCGGCTACACCTTC
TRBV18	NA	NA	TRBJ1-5	CASSSGHQPQHF	TGTGCCAGCTCCTCAGGGCATCAGCCCCAGCATTTT
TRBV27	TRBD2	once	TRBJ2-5	CASSFKSSGASQETQYF	TGTGCCAGCAGTTTCAAGAGTAGCGGGGCCTCACAAGAGACCCAGTACTTC